The 2 T cell receptor beta chains below come from one sample, sequenced in a study of T cell repertoires in cytomegalovirus infection. TCRdb independently ran MiXCR on the reads; one entry per CDR3 protein. The sample shows more than 400,000 distinct CDR3 sequences, more than 25% of them seen only once. The material sequenced was PBMCs. The source of these receptors is a human donor in good health (CMV status not recorded). Some clones in this sample may be carry-over from other donors' samples.

In its sample, this clonotype was seen once. J is TRBJ2-3 and V is TRBV29-1; possibly TRBD2 for D (5 bases). This CDR3 region has 14 residues. Trimming removed 4 bases from V and 1 base from J, with 12 bases in between. Germline-derived CDR1 and CDR2 are SQVTM and ANQGSEA. In DNA form, the CDR3 reads TGCAGCGTTGCGGTCCGGGAAGGCACAGATACGCAGTATTTT. Residues: CSVAVREGTDTQYF.

The chain combines TRBV24-1 with TRBJ2-6, with a weak D call TRBD1 (5 bases). The V gene lost 4 bases and the J gene lost 1 base, with 7 bases spanning the gap. Germline values: CDR1 KGHDR, CDR2 SFDVKD. This CDR3 is 15 amino acids long. CDR3 residues: CATSDPGSGANVLTF. DNA of the CDR3: TGTGCCACCAGTGACCCAGGGTCTGGGGCCAACGTCCTGACTTTC.